The text below deals with one T cell receptor (beta chain). This sample is part of a study of OX40 agonist ivuxolimab in advanced cancers. Profiled with immunoSEQ multiplex PCR; TCRdb holds only in-frame clones, not every one. The repertoire holds around 68,000 clones, with more than 85% as singletons. This CDR3 contains 13 residues. The germline V gene encodes CDR1 MNHEY and CDR2 SVGAGI. The sequenced sample was CD4+ or CD8+ T cells sorted from blood, obtained in a trial of the OX40 agonist ivuxolimab. The TCR was taken from an adult with an advanced solid tumor such as melanoma, head and neck, liver or kidney cancer. The V gene is TRBV6-5, the J gene TRBJ2-5; no reliable D call. The last part of the DNA fits TRBJ2-7 better; the J call may be wrong. CDR3 in amino acids: CASSYPPHYEQYF. The CDR3 coding sequence is TGTGCCAGCAGTTATCCCCCGCACTACGAGCAGTACTTC.